This is a list of T cell receptor beta chains from one sample in a study of T cells after yellow fever vaccination. TCRdb reanalysed the 5' RACE reads using MiXCR and keeps one entry per CDR3 protein. This table has hundreds of thousands of distinct CDR3 sequences, 8.1% appearing once. The input for sequencing was PBMCs, taken around 45 days after the first yellow fever vaccination. These TCRs come from a man younger than 35 who received the YFV17D yellow fever vaccine. Each CDR3 is given with its conserved first and last residue. The D gene is left open where the match is weak. Clone size appears in some rows only: once, few, many, or a class for an expanded clone.

J gene: TRBJ2-2; clone size: many; V gene: TRBV7-3; D gene: NA; CDR3 protein: CASSYGGETGELFF; CDR3 DNA: TGTGCCAGCAGTTACGGAGGGGAAACCGGGGAGCTGTTTTTT
J gene: TRBJ2-1; clone size: few; V gene: TRBV4-2; D gene: NA; CDR3 protein: CASSQDDMTEQFF; CDR3 DNA: TGTGCCAGCAGCCAAGATGATATGACTGAGCAGTTCTTC
J gene: TRBJ2-5; clone size: few; V gene: TRBV4-1; D gene: NA; CDR3 protein: CASSQDFTGIQETQYF; CDR3 DNA: TGCGCCAGCAGCCAAGATTTCACAGGAATCCAAGAGACCCAGTACTTC
J gene: TRBJ2-5; clone size: NA; V gene: TRBV5-1; D gene: TRBD2; CDR3 protein: CASSLRAGAETQYF; CDR3 DNA: TGCGCCAGCAGCTTGAGAGCGGGGGCCGAGACCCAGTACTTC
J gene: TRBJ2-1; clone size: few; V gene: TRBV5-1; D gene: TRBD1; CDR3 protein: CASGGTGGNEQFF; CDR3 DNA: TGCGCCTCAGGCGGGACAGGGGGGAATGAGCAGTTCTTC
J gene: TRBJ1-2; clone size: few; V gene: TRBV14; D gene: NA; CDR3 protein: CASSPRWGTGGFESGYTF; CDR3 DNA: TGTGCCAGCAGCCCCCGTTGGGGTACAGGAGGCTTTGAGAGTGGCTACACCTTC
J gene: TRBJ2-7; clone size: few; V gene: TRBV25-1; D gene: NA; CDR3 protein: CASSPPDRRYEQYF; CDR3 DNA: TGTGCCAGCAGCCCACCGGACAGACGCTACGAGCAGTACTTC
J gene: TRBJ2-5; clone size: NA; V gene: TRBV9; D gene: TRBD1; CDR3 protein: CASSLDRVGETQYF; CDR3 DNA: TGTGCCAGCAGCTTAGACAGGGTAGGAGAGACCCAGTACTTC
J gene: TRBJ2-3; clone size: NA; V gene: TRBV28; D gene: NA; CDR3 protein: CASSSPPGTDPPDTQYF; CDR3 DNA: TGTGCCAGCAGTTCACCTCCAGGGACGGACCCCCCAGATACGCAGTATTTT
J gene: TRBJ2-7; clone size: NA; V gene: TRBV7-2; D gene: NA; CDR3 protein: CASSPLPHNYEQYF; CDR3 DNA: TGTGCCAGCAGCCCCCTCCCCCATAACTACGAGCAGTACTTC
J gene: TRBJ1-5; clone size: few; V gene: TRBV5-5; D gene: NA; CDR3 protein: CASSLAGSIPQHF; CDR3 DNA: TGTGCCAGCAGCTTGGCCGGGAGTATACCCCAGCATTTT
J gene: TRBJ2-5; clone size: NA; V gene: TRBV6-5; D gene: TRBD2; CDR3 protein: CASSYGAGGWETQYF; CDR3 DNA: TGTGCCAGCAGTTACGGGGCGGGGGGCTGGGAGACCCAGTACTTC
J gene: TRBJ1-1; clone size: NA; V gene: TRBV30; D gene: TRBD1; CDR3 protein: CAWIPRTGRMMNTEAFF; CDR3 DNA: TGTGCCTGGATCCCCCGGACAGGACGAATGATGAACACTGAAGCTTTCTTT
J gene: TRBJ1-1; clone size: few; V gene: TRBV12-3/TRBV12-4; D gene: NA; CDR3 protein: CASSFLSNTEAFF; CDR3 DNA: TGTGCCAGCAGTTTTTTGTCTAACACTGAAGCTTTCTTT
J gene: TRBJ2-1; clone size: NA; V gene: TRBV6-2/TRBV6-3; D gene: TRBD1; CDR3 protein: CASSWDRGDEQFF; CDR3 DNA: TGTGCCAGCAGTTGGGACAGGGGCGATGAGCAGTTCTTC
J gene: TRBJ1-2; clone size: few; V gene: TRBV7-8; D gene: NA; CDR3 protein: CASSLGPGSPYGYTF; CDR3 DNA: TGTGCCAGCAGCTTAGGGCCGGGATCACCCTATGGCTACACCTTC
J gene: TRBJ1-2; clone size: few; V gene: TRBV14; D gene: NA; CDR3 protein: CASSQSPGAGYGYTF; CDR3 DNA: TGTGCCAGCAGCCAAAGTCCGGGGGCGGGCTATGGCTACACCTTC
J gene: TRBJ2-3; clone size: few; V gene: TRBV6-1; D gene: NA; CDR3 protein: CAITSEANGADTQYF; CDR3 DNA: TGTGCCATCACGAGCGAAGCCAACGGCGCAGATACGCAGTATTTT
J gene: TRBJ2-1; clone size: NA; V gene: TRBV12-3/TRBV12-4; D gene: NA; CDR3 protein: CASSLRGGAKGEQFF; CDR3 DNA: TGTGCCAGCAGCCTTAGGGGGGGAGCAAAGGGGGAGCAGTTCTTC
J gene: TRBJ1-1; clone size: few; V gene: TRBV19; D gene: NA; CDR3 protein: CASSPRVGGTEAFF; CDR3 DNA: TGTGCCAGTAGTCCGCGTGTAGGGGGCACTGAAGCTTTCTTT
J gene: TRBJ2-2; clone size: few; V gene: TRBV29-1; D gene: NA; CDR3 protein: CSVEDAGGTGELFF; CDR3 DNA: TGCAGCGTTGAAGATGCGGGCGGCACCGGGGAGCTGTTTTTT
J gene: TRBJ1-2; clone size: many; V gene: TRBV6-2/TRBV6-3; D gene: NA; CDR3 protein: CASSYADRTGLGYTF; CDR3 DNA: TGTGCCAGCAGTTACGCGGACCGTACAGGGCTGGGCTACACCTTC
J gene: TRBJ2-3; clone size: many; V gene: TRBV12-3/TRBV12-4; D gene: TRBD2; CDR3 protein: CASSPLAGGLTDTQYF; CDR3 DNA: TGTGCCAGCAGCCCTCTAGCGGGGGGCCTCACAGATACGCAGTATTTT
J gene: TRBJ1-1; clone size: NA; V gene: TRBV18; D gene: NA; CDR3 protein: CVSSPRGLNTEAFF; CDR3 DNA: TGTGTCAGCTCACCACGAGGGCTCAACACTGAAGCTTTCTTT
J gene: TRBJ1-5; clone size: few; V gene: TRBV11-2; D gene: NA; CDR3 protein: CASKAGNQPQHF; CDR3 DNA: TGTGCCAGCAAAGCAGGCAACCAGCCCCAGCATTTT
J gene: TRBJ2-2; clone size: NA; V gene: TRBV20-1; D gene: TRBD2; CDR3 protein: CCARVVGLGNTGELFF; CDR3 DNA: TGCTGTGCTAGAGTTGTGGGACTAGGCAACACCGGGGAGCTGTTTTTT
J gene: TRBJ2-3; clone size: few; V gene: TRBV12-3/TRBV12-4; D gene: NA; CDR3 protein: CASSLAGGLTDTQYF; CDR3 DNA: TGTGCCAGCAGTTTAGCCGGGGGGCTCACAGATACGCAGTATTTT
J gene: TRBJ2-7; clone size: few; V gene: TRBV18; D gene: NA; CDR3 protein: CASSLDPGQPYEQYF; CDR3 DNA: TGTGCCAGCTCACTGGATCCCGGACAGCCCTACGAGCAGTACTTC
J gene: TRBJ2-1; clone size: NA; V gene: TRBV20-1; D gene: TRBD1; CDR3 protein: CSARTGGSYEQFF; CDR3 DNA: TGCAGTGCTAGGACAGGGGGCAGTTATGAGCAGTTCTTC
J gene: TRBJ2-3; clone size: NA; V gene: TRBV6-2/TRBV6-3; D gene: NA; CDR3 protein: CASSYSVSKGRITDTQYF; CDR3 DNA: TGTGCCAGCAGTTACTCGGTTTCGAAGGGAAGAATCACAGATACGCAGTATTTT
J gene: TRBJ2-2; clone size: NA; V gene: TRBV27; D gene: TRBD2; CDR3 protein: CASSLAAGGYTGELFF; CDR3 DNA: TGTGCCAGCAGTTTAGCAGCGGGGGGATACACCGGGGAGCTGTTTTTT
J gene: TRBJ1-5; clone size: few; V gene: TRBV6-5; D gene: NA; CDR3 protein: CASSYGPSSNQPQHF; CDR3 DNA: TGTGCCAGCAGTTACGGGCCCTCTAGCAATCAGCCCCAGCATTTT
J gene: TRBJ2-1; clone size: NA; V gene: TRBV7-2; D gene: NA; CDR3 protein: CASSLHRVNHNEQFF; CDR3 DNA: TGTGCCAGCAGCTTACACAGGGTAAACCACAATGAGCAGTTCTTC
J gene: TRBJ2-1; clone size: few; V gene: TRBV7-7; D gene: NA; CDR3 protein: CASSLAAGVGSYNEQFF; CDR3 DNA: TGTGCTAGCAGCTTAGCTGCCGGGGTAGGATCCTACAATGAGCAGTTCTTC
J gene: TRBJ1-1; clone size: few; V gene: TRBV5-1; D gene: NA; CDR3 protein: CASSFGVRTEAFF; CDR3 DNA: TGCGCCAGCAGCTTCGGGGTTAGGACTGAAGCTTTCTTT
J gene: TRBJ2-7; clone size: many; V gene: TRBV20-1; D gene: TRBD1; CDR3 protein: CSAAQGTGVTYEQYF; CDR3 DNA: TGCAGTGCTGCCCAAGGGACAGGGGTAACCTACGAGCAGTACTTC
J gene: TRBJ2-7; clone size: few; V gene: TRBV4-2; D gene: NA; CDR3 protein: CASSQDPGGPYEQYF; CDR3 DNA: TGTGCCAGCAGCCAAGATCCCGGGGGACCCTACGAGCAGTACTTC
J gene: TRBJ2-3; clone size: few; V gene: TRBV6-5; D gene: TRBD1; CDR3 protein: CASSYSDRGPVTQYF; CDR3 DNA: TGTGCCAGCAGTTACTCCGACAGGGGGCCAGTTACGCAGTATTTT
J gene: TRBJ2-5; clone size: NA; V gene: TRBV7-2; D gene: TRBD2; CDR3 protein: CASSSRLAGPGAQYF; CDR3 DNA: TGTGCCAGCAGCTCGAGACTAGCGGGGCCGGGGGCCCAGTACTTC
J gene: TRBJ1-2; clone size: many; V gene: TRBV20-1; D gene: NA; CDR3 protein: CSARERNGAGYTF; CDR3 DNA: TGCAGTGCTAGAGAGAGGAACGGGGCGGGCTACACCTTC
J gene: TRBJ1-4; clone size: many; V gene: TRBV12-3/TRBV12-4; D gene: NA; CDR3 protein: CASSSLHRKREKLFF; CDR3 DNA: TGTGCCAGCAGTTCCCTTCACAGAAAGAGGGAAAAACTGTTTTTT
J gene: TRBJ2-5; clone size: few; V gene: TRBV11-2; D gene: TRBD2; CDR3 protein: CASSPVTSGGTFQETQYF; CDR3 DNA: TGTGCCAGCAGCCCGGTGACTAGCGGGGGAACGTTCCAGGAGACCCAGTACTTC
J gene: TRBJ1-2; clone size: NA; V gene: TRBV5-1; D gene: NA; CDR3 protein: CASSSGQLGEYGYTF; CDR3 DNA: TGCGCCAGCAGTTCCGGACAGCTGGGGGAATATGGCTACACCTTC
J gene: TRBJ2-3; clone size: NA; V gene: TRBV20-1; D gene: NA; CDR3 protein: CSARLTDTQYF; CDR3 DNA: TGCAGTGCTAGGTTAACAGATACGCAGTATTTT
J gene: TRBJ2-3; clone size: few; V gene: TRBV9; D gene: TRBD1; CDR3 protein: CASSVPRQGSDTQYF; CDR3 DNA: TGTGCCAGCAGCGTACCTCGACAGGGGTCAGATACGCAGTATTTT
J gene: TRBJ2-3; clone size: NA; V gene: TRBV11-2; D gene: NA; CDR3 protein: CASSLGPQGDTQYF; CDR3 DNA: TGTGCCAGCAGCTTGGGGCCGCAAGGAGATACGCAGTATTTT
J gene: TRBJ2-2; clone size: many; V gene: TRBV5-1; D gene: TRBD2; CDR3 protein: CASRFPSAGGSTGELFF; CDR3 DNA: TGCGCCAGCAGATTCCCCTCAGCGGGGGGAAGCACCGGGGAGCTGTTTTTT
J gene: TRBJ2-5; clone size: many; V gene: TRBV12-3/TRBV12-4; D gene: TRBD1; CDR3 protein: CASRDRDRQETQYF; CDR3 DNA: TGTGCCAGCCGGGACCGGGACAGACAAGAGACCCAGTACTTC
J gene: TRBJ1-5; clone size: many; V gene: TRBV20-1; D gene: NA; CDR3 protein: CSAVSGNQPQHF; CDR3 DNA: TGCAGTGCTGTTTCCGGGAATCAGCCCCAGCATTTT
J gene: TRBJ2-3; clone size: many; V gene: TRBV10-3; D gene: NA; CDR3 protein: CAISDNRGSTLLGDVSTDTQYF; CDR3 DNA: TGTGCCATCAGTGATAACAGAGGAAGTACTTTGCTTGGTGACGTGAGCACAGATACGCAGTATTTT
J gene: TRBJ2-1; clone size: few; V gene: TRBV7-6; D gene: TRBD1; CDR3 protein: CASSFRDRSYNEQFF; CDR3 DNA: TGTGCCAGCAGCTTCCGGGACAGGAGTTACAATGAGCAGTTCTTC
J gene: TRBJ2-7; clone size: NA; V gene: TRBV3-1; D gene: NA; CDR3 protein: CASSIAWGDEQYF; CDR3 DNA: TGTGCCAGCAGCATTGCCTGGGGGGACGAGCAGTACTTC
J gene: TRBJ2-2; clone size: few; V gene: TRBV27; D gene: NA; CDR3 protein: CASSFSAVSGELFF; CDR3 DNA: TGTGCCAGCAGTTTCTCCGCCGTGTCCGGGGAGCTGTTTTTT